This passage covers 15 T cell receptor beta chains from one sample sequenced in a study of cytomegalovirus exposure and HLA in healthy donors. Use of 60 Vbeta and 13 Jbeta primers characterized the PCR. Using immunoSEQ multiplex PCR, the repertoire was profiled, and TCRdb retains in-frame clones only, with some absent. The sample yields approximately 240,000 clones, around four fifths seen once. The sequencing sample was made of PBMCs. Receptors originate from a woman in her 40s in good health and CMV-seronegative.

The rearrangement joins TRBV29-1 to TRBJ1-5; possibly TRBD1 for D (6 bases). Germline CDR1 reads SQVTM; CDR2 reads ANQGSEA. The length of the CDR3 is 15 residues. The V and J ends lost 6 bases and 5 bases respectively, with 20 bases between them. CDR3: CSVSQGRGNDQPQHF. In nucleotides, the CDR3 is TGCAGCGTCTCACAGGGACGAGGGAACGATCAGCCCCAGCATTTT.

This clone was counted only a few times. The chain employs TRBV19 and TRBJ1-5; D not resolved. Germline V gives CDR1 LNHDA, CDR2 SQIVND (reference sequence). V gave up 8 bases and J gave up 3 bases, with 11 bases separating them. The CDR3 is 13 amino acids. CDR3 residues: CASEVGTNQPQHF. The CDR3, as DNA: TGTGCCAGTGAGGTCGGAACCAATCAGCCCCAGCATTTT. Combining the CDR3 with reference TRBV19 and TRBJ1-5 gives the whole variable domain DGGITQSPKYLFRKEGQNVTLSCEQNLNHDAMYWYRQDPGQGLRLIYYSQIVNDFQKGDIAEGYSVSREKKESFPLTVTSAQKNPTAFYLCASEVGTNQPQHFGDGTRLSIL.

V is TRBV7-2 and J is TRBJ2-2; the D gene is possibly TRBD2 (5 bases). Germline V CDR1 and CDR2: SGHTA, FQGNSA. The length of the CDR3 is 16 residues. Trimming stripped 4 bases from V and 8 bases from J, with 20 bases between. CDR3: CASSYTAGISIGELFF. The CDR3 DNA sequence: TGTGCCAGCAGCTACACAGCCGGGATCTCCATTGGGGAGCTGTTTTTT.

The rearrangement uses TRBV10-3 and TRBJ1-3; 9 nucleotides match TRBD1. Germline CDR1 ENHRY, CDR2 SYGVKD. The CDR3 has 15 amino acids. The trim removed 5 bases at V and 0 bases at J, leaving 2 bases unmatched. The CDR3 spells CAISWDRDSGNTIYF. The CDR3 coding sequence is TGTGCCATCAGTTGGGACAGGGACTCTGGAAACACCATATATTTT.

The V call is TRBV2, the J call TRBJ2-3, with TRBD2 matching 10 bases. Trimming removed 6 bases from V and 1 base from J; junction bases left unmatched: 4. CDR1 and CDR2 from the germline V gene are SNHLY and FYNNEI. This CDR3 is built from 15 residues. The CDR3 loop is CASRFSGGRTDTQYF. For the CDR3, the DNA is TGTGCCAGCAGGTTTAGCGGGGGGCGCACAGATACGCAGTATTTT.

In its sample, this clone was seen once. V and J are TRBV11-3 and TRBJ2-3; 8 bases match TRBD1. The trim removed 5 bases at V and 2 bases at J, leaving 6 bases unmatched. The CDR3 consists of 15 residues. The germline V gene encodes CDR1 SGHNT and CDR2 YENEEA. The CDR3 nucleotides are TGTGCCAGCAGCCCAAGGGACAGGTCCACAGATACGCAGTATTTT. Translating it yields CASSPRDRSTDTQYF.

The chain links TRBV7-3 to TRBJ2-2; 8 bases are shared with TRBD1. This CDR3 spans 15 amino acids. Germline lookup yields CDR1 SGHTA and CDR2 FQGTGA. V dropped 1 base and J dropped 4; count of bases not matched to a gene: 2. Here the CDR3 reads CASSLNRGSTGELFF. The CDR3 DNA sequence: TGTGCCAGCAGCTTAAACAGGGGGAGCACCGGGGAGCTGTTTTTT.

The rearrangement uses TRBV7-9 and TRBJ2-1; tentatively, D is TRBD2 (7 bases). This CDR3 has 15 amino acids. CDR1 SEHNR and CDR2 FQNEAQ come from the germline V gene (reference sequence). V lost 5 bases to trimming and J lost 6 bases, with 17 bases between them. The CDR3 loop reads CASSPRGAQVNEQFF. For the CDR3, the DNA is TGTGCCAGCAGCCCCCGGGGGGCCCAGGTCAATGAGCAGTTCTTC. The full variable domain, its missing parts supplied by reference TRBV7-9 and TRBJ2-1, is DTGVSQNPRHKITKRGQNVTFRCDPISEHNRLYWYRQTLGQGPEFLTYFQNEAQLEKSRLLSDRFSAERPKGSFSTLEIQRTEQGDSAMYLCASSPRGAQVNEQFFGPGTRLTVL.

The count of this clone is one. CDR3 nucleotide sequence: TGTGCCAGCAGCGCTCGACAGGGGGGTATCTATGAGCAGTTCTTC. It encodes CASSARQGGIYEQFF. The chain is built from TRBV5-5 and TRBJ2-1, with 9 bases matching TRBD1. The V gene's germline CDR1 is SGHKS and CDR2 YYEKEE (reference sequence). Trimming took 4 bases from V and 8 from J; bases not matched to a gene: 10. The CDR3 is made up of 15 amino acids.

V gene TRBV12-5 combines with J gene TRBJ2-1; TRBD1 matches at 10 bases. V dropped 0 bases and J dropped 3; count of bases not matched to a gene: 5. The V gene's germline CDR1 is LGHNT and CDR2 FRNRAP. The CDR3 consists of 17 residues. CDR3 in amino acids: CASGLVLGDRGYNEQFF. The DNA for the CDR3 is TGTGCTAGTGGTTTGGTACTCGGGGACAGGGGCTACAATGAGCAGTTCTTC.

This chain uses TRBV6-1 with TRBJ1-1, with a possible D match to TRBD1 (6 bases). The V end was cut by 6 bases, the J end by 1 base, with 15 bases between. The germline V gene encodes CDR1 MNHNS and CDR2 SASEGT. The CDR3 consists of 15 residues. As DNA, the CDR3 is TGTGCCAGCAGAAAGACTCCGGGACAGAACACTGAAGCTTTCTTT. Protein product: CASRKTPGQNTEAFF.

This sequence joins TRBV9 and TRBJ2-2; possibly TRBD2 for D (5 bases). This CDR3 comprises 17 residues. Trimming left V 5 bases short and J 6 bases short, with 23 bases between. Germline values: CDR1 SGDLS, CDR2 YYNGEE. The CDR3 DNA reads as TGTGCCAGCAGGGGAGTCAATGCCGATACTCACGCCGGGGAGCTGTTTTTT. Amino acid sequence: CASRGVNADTHAGELFF.

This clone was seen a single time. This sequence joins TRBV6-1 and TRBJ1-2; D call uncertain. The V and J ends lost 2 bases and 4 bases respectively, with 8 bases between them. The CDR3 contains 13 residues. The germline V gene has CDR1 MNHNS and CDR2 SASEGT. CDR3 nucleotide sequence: TGTGCCAGCAGTGAATGGGAGGGCTATGGCTACACCTTC. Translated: CASSEWEGYGYTF.

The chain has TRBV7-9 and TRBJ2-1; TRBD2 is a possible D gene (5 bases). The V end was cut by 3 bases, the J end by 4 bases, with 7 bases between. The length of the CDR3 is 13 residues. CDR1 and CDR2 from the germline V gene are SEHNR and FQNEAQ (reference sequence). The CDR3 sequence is CASSLGAYNEQFF. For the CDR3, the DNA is TGTGCCAGCAGCTTGGGAGCTTACAATGAGCAGTTCTTC.

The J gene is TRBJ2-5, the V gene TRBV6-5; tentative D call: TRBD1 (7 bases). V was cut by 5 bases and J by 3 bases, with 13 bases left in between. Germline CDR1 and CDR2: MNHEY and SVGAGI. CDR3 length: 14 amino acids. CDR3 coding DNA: TGTGCCAGCAGTGCGGGACAGACTAAAGAGACCCAGTACTTC. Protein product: CASSAGQTKETQYF.